What follows are 29 T cell receptor beta chains derived from one specimen sequenced in a study of T cell responses to AZD1222 COVID-19 vaccine. Sequencing was performed with immunoSEQ multiplex PCR; in TCRdb, only in-frame clones are kept and a portion is missing. The table records 140,000 to 150,000 clones, around 88% of them present only once. The starting material was peripheral blood, obtained on day 0 of AZD1222 vaccination. The receptors here all came from an adult in good health.

The chain employs TRBV7-2 and TRBJ1-5, with D tentatively TRBD1 (6 bases). This CDR3 contains 12 residues. Germline CDR1 is SGHTA and CDR2 is FQGNSA. V shed 5 bases and J shed 9 bases, with 11 bases lying between them. CDR3 protein: CASSPRGLPQHF. CDR3 nucleotide sequence: TGTGCCAGCAGCCCCAGGGGTCTGCCCCAGCATTTT.

The chain carries TRBV9 and TRBJ1-1; possibly TRBD1 for D (5 bases). Per germline, CDR1 SGDLS and CDR2 YYNGEE. This CDR3 region has 14 residues. V lost 4 bases to trimming and J lost 6 bases, with 16 bases between them. The CDR3 DNA reads as TGTGCCAGCAGCAGGAGGGGATCGAGTTCTGAAGCTTTCTTT. Its protein product is CASSRRGSSSEAFF.

V and J are TRBV5-4 and TRBJ2-7; D unclear. CDR3 length: 13 amino acids. V lost 3 bases to trimming and J lost 3 bases, with 10 bases between them. Per the germline V gene, CDR1 is SGHNT and CDR2 is YYREEE (reference sequence). The DNA of the CDR3 is TGTGCCAGCAGCTCTCTTGATCGCTACGAGCAGTACTTC. This encodes CASSSLDRYEQYF.

CDR3 DNA: TGTGCCAGCAGTTTTGGTGGCAGGCAAGCCGGCTACACCTTC. It specifies CASSFGGRQAGYTF. The gene calls are TRBV27 and TRBJ1-2; D call uncertain. The length of the CDR3 is 14 residues. Germline lookup yields CDR1 MNHEY and CDR2 SMNVEV (reference sequence). V lost 3 bases, J lost 8 bases, and 16 bases lay in between.

The V and J genes are TRBV2 and TRBJ1-1; TRBD1 matches 8 bases. CDR3 length: 14 amino acids. The ends lost 7 bases at V and 11 bases at J; junction bases unmatched: 15. Germline-derived CDR1 and CDR2 are SNHLY and FYNNEI. CDR3 amino acids: CASIFPQGASVAFF. DNA of the CDR3: TGTGCCAGCATCTTCCCTCAGGGGGCCTCGGTGGCTTTCTTT.

This chain joins TRBV19 and TRBJ1-5, with D maybe TRBD1 (5 bases). Trimming took 6 bases from V and 3 from J, leaving 12 bases between them. Per the germline V gene, CDR1 is LNHDA and CDR2 is SQIVND (reference sequence). There are 14 residues in the CDR3. CDR3 nucleotides: TGTGCCAGTAGGCCCCTGGGGACCAATCAGCCCCAGCATTTT. Translated, it gives CASRPLGTNQPQHF.

This clone appeared a few times. The gene calls are TRBV7-6 and TRBJ1-6, with D perhaps TRBD1 (5 bases). With 1 base removed from V and 5 bases from J, the gap between germline ends came to 15 bases. This CDR3 is built from 17 residues. The germline gives CDR1 SGHVS, CDR2 FNYEAQ. The CDR3 DNA is TGTGCCAGCAGCTTAGAGGCAGGGACCTCAGATAATTCACCCCTCCACTTT. Translating it yields CASSLEAGTSDNSPLHF.

This clone occurred once. The chain joins TRBV27 to TRBJ1-5; 7 nucleotides match TRBD1. The CDR3 contains 15 residues. Trimming took 6 bases from V and 5 from J; bases not matched to a gene: 10. Germline V gives CDR1 MNHEY, CDR2 SMNVEV (reference sequence). In DNA, the CDR3 is TGTGCCAGCAGACCCGCCGGGACAGAATATCAGCCCCAGCATTTT. The encoded protein is CASRPAGTEYQPQHF.

The chain carries TRBV5-8 and TRBJ2-1, with D possibly being TRBD1 or TRBD2 (5 bases each). V was shortened by 4 bases and J by 5 bases, with 10 bases between the two germline ends. Germline V lookup: CDR1 SGHTS, CDR2 YDEGEE. The CDR3 sequence is 13 residues long. The CDR3 protein is CASSLGRHNEQFF. As DNA, the CDR3 is TGTGCCAGCAGCCTGGGACGGCACAATGAGCAGTTCTTC. The full variable domain, its missing parts supplied by reference TRBV5-8 and TRBJ2-1, is EAGVTQSPTHLIKTRGQQATLRCSPISGHTSVYWYQQALGLGLQFLLWYDEGEERNRGNFPPRFSGRQFPNYSSELNVNALELEDSALYLCASSLGRHNEQFFGPGTRLTVL.

With respect to this clone: An end of the junction does not agree with germline; a read error may underlie this. J is TRBJ2-6 and V is TRBV19; TRBD1 or TRBD2 may be the D gene (5 bases each). The CDR3 runs to 16 residues. Germline loops: CDR1 LNHDA, CDR2 SQIVND (reference sequence). CDR3 residues: CASTRGARSGANVLTF. CDR3 in DNA: TGTGCGAGTACAAGGGGAGCGAGGTCTGGGGCCAACGTCCTGACTTTC.

The chain joins TRBV28 to TRBJ2-2; D remains unclear. Trimming took off 1 base at V and 5 bases at J, with 5 bases between the two ends. The germline CDR1 and CDR2 sequences are MDHEN and SYDVKM. The CDR3 is 13 residues long. CDR3: CASSLFATGELFF. CDR3 DNA sequence: TGTGCCAGCAGTTTATTCGCGACCGGGGAGCTGTTTTTT.

The chain combines TRBV29-1 with TRBJ1-5, with D perhaps matching TRBD1 (6 bases). Germline CDR1 is SQVTM and CDR2 is ANQGSEA. V dropped 7 bases and J dropped 3 bases, with 13 bases sitting between them. The CDR3 contains 13 residues. Here the CDR3 reads CSAGGQANQPQHF. The CDR3 DNA reads as TGCAGCGCCGGGGGGCAGGCCAATCAGCCCCAGCATTTT. Based on the CDR3 plus reference TRBV29-1 and TRBJ1-5, the full variable domain is SAVISQKPSRDICQRGTSLTIQCQVDSQVTMMFWYRQQPGQSLTLIATANQGSEATYESGFVIDKFPISRPNLTFSTLTVSNMSPEDSSIYLCSAGGQANQPQHFGDGTRLSIL.

The DNA of the CDR3 is TGTGCCAGCAGCCCTCGGAGCGGGGGCATTTACAATGAGCAGTTCTTC. Residues: CASSPRSGGIYNEQFF. The chain carries TRBV7-3 and TRBJ2-1, with 8 bases identical to TRBD2. Germline V gives CDR1 SGHTA, CDR2 FQGTGA. V shed 5 bases and J 4 bases; nucleotides not matched to a gene: 10. The CDR3 has 16 residues.

J is TRBJ1-5 and V is TRBV10-3, with a tentative D call TRBD1 (6 bases). CDR3 size: 14 residues. Germline CDR1 is ENHRY and CDR2 is SYGVKD. V lost 8 bases and J 4 bases, leaving 15 bases between the germline ends. In nucleotides, the CDR3 is TGTGCCATCCGTGGGGCAGGGGCGAATCAGCCCCAGCATTTT. Translation gives CAIRGAGANQPQHF.

This chain joins TRBV7-2 and TRBJ1-4; D call uncertain. Trimming removed 3 bases from V and 4 bases from J, with 3 bases in between. This CDR3 comprises 12 residues. Germline CDR1 is SGHTA and CDR2 is FQGNSA. CDR3 residues: CASSFYNEKLFF. Written as DNA, the CDR3 is TGTGCCAGCAGCTTTTATAATGAAAAACTGTTTTTT.

The rearrangement uses TRBV7-9 and TRBJ1-2, with no clear D. Germline lookup yields CDR1 SEHNR and CDR2 FQNEAQ (reference sequence). Trimming took 3 bases from V and 5 from J, leaving 7 bases between them. This CDR3 spans 12 amino acids. CDR3 loop: CASSFRSYGYTF. In DNA form, the CDR3 reads TGTGCCAGCAGCTTTAGGAGTTATGGCTACACCTTC.

The V call is TRBV6-5, the J call TRBJ1-5, with D unresolved. V lost 6 bases, J lost 9 bases, and 21 bases lay in between. This CDR3 contains 15 residues. Germline V gene data show CDR1 as MNHEY and CDR2 as SVGAGI. The DNA of the CDR3 is TGTGCCAGCAGCCTACTTCCGAGCCCCGTTGCGCCCCAGCATTTT. It yields the protein CASSLLPSPVAPQHF.

This clone has a handful of counts. The gene calls are TRBV4-1 and TRBJ1-1; D ambiguous. This CDR3 has 13 residues. V lost 4 bases to trimming and J lost 4 bases, with 10 bases between them. Germline loops: CDR1 MGHRA, CDR2 YSYEKL. Here the CDR3 reads CASSPQSGTEAFF. CDR3 nucleotide sequence: TGCGCCAGCAGCCCTCAAAGTGGCACTGAAGCTTTCTTT.

The chain uses TRBV7-2 and TRBJ2-1; no clear D gene. The CDR3 extends over 14 amino acids. The ends were cut back, 3 bases at V and 0 bases at J, with 6 bases in the middle. Germline V gene sequence: CDR1 SGHTA, CDR2 FQGNSA. In DNA, the CDR3 is TGTGCCAGCAGCTTCGAGTTCTCCTACAATGAGCAGTTCTTC. Its protein product is CASSFEFSYNEQFF.

The genes are TRBV4-1 and TRBJ1-4; TRBD1 might be the D (5 bases). V shed 0 bases and J shed 2 bases, with 10 bases lying between them. From germline, CDR1 is MGHRA and CDR2 YSYEKL. The CDR3 runs to 16 residues. The CDR3 reads CASSQDRGGTNEKLFF. The CDR3 nucleotides are TGCGCCAGCAGCCAAGATCGGGGGGGGACTAATGAAAAACTGTTTTTT.

The chain couples TRBV5-1 to TRBJ1-3; no reliable D call. V lost 0 bases and J 4 bases, leaving 8 bases between the germline ends. In germline, CDR1 is SGHRS, CDR2 YFSETQ. The CDR3 loop spans 14 amino acids. The CDR3 region has the DNA TGCGCCAGCAGCTTGGGAACAGAAGGAAACACCATATATTTT. Its translation is CASSLGTEGNTIYF.

This sequence joins TRBV7-8 and TRBJ1-5; D is possibly TRBD1 (6 bases). V lost 5 bases, J lost 5 bases, and 22 bases lay in between. This CDR3 is built from 17 residues. The germline V gene has CDR1 SGHVS and CDR2 FQNEAQ. In nucleotides, the CDR3 is TGTGCCAGCAGCCCACCCCCCTACAGGGCTCCTGATCAGCCCCAGCATTTT. Amino acid sequence: CASSPPPYRAPDQPQHF. Full variable domain (missing parts from reference TRBV7-8 and TRBJ1-5): GAGVSQSPRYKVAKRGQDVALRCDPISGHVSLFWYQQALGQGPEFLTYFQNEAQLDKSGLPSDRFFAERPEGSVSTLKIQRTQQEDSAVYLCASSPPPYRAPDQPQHFGDGTRLSIL.

The J gene is TRBJ2-6, the V gene TRBV4-3, with D hard to call. Trimming left V 8 bases short and J 0 bases short, with 5 bases between. The CDR3 loop spans 13 amino acids. The germline CDR1 and CDR2 sequences are LGHNA and YSLEER. CDR3 DNA sequence: TGCGCCAGCGGGGTCTCTGGGGCCAACGTCCTGACTTTC. As protein: CASGVSGANVLTF.

This chain joins TRBV20-1 and TRBJ1-1, with D unclear. Germline lookup yields CDR1 DFQATT and CDR2 SNEGSKA (reference sequence). V was pared by 8 bases and J by 2 bases, with 6 bases between. There are 10 residues in the CDR3. CDR3 nucleotides: TGCAGTCTATTTAACACTGAAGCTTTCTTT. Protein: CSLFNTEAFF.

The chain recombines TRBV4-1 with TRBJ2-7, with unresolved D. This CDR3 has 15 residues. Germline V lookup: CDR1 MGHRA, CDR2 YSYEKL. The V end was cut by 1 base, the J end by 2 bases, with 12 bases between. The CDR3 sequence: CASSQAQRATYEQYF. DNA for the CDR3: TGCGCCAGCAGCCAAGCCCAACGGGCCACCTACGAGCAGTACTTC.

The chain is built from TRBV18 and TRBJ2-4, with 8 nucleotides matching TRBD1. Germline V gene lookup returns CDR1 KGHSH and CDR2 LQKENI. The ends lost 2 bases at V and 0 bases at J; junction bases unmatched: 9. This CDR3 contains 18 residues. CDR3 coding DNA: TGTGCCAGCTCACCATATACTCCGGGACAGGTAGCCAAAAACATTCAGTACTTC. Its protein product is CASSPYTPGQVAKNIQYF. Together with reference TRBV18 and TRBJ2-4, the CDR3 gives the full variable domain: NAGVMQNPRHLVRRRGQEARLRCSPMKGHSHVYWYRQLPEEGLKFMVYLQKENIIDESGMPKERFSAEFPKEGPSILRIQQVVRGDSAAYFCASSPYTPGQVAKNIQYFGAGTRLSVL.

This chain joins TRBV7-9 and TRBJ2-5, with 7 bases lining up with TRBD2. Germline values: CDR1 SEHNR, CDR2 FQNEAQ (reference sequence). This CDR3 is 16 amino acids long. The trim removed 1 base at V and 1 base at J, leaving 6 bases unmatched. The CDR3 here is CASSLGGSGAQETQYF. CDR3 DNA: TGTGCCAGCAGCTTAGGAGGGAGCGGGGCCCAAGAGACCCAGTACTTC.

Comments on this clone: Other DNA sequences in the sample encode the same CDR3. The V call is TRBV18, the J call TRBJ2-1; TRBD1 agrees at 9 bases. CDR1 is KGHSH, CDR2 LQKENI, per germline. With V trimmed by 1 base and J by 2 bases, 3 bases remained unmatched. The CDR3 runs 16 residues. The CDR3 region has the DNA TGTGCCAGCTCACCACTGGGACAGGGTGCCTACAATGAGCAGTTCTTC. This translates into CASSPLGQGAYNEQFF.

The gene calls are TRBV4-2 and TRBJ2-2; 10 bases are shared with TRBD1. The V gene's germline CDR1 is LGHNA and CDR2 YNFKEQ. This CDR3 is 15 amino acids long. Trimming at V came to 5 bases and at J to 3 bases, leaving 3 bases not matched to a gene. The CDR3 bases are TGTGCCAGCAGCATCGGGACAGGGGACACCGGGGAGCTGTTTTTT. This gives the protein CASSIGTGDTGELFF.